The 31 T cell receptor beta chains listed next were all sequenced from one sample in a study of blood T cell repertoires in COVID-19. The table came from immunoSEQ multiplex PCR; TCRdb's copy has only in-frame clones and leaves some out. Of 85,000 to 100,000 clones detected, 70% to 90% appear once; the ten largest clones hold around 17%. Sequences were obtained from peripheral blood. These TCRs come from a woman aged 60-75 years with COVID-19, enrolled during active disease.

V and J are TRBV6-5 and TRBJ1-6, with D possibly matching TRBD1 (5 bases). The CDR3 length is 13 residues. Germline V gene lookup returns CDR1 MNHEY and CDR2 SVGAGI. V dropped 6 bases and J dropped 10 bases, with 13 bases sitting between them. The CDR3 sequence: CASRVGRTSPLHF. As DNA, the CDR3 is TGTGCCAGCAGGGTGGGGCGGACCTCACCCCTCCACTTT.

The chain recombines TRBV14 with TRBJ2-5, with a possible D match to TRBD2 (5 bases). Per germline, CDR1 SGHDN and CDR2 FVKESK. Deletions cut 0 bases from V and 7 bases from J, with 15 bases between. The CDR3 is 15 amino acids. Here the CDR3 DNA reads TGTGCCAGCAGCCAAGATCGGGGTTGGATAGGGACCCAGTACTTC. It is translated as CASSQDRGWIGTQYF.

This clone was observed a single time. The CDR3 region has the DNA TGTGCCAGCAGCCCGGACAGGACTTACTCTGGGGCCAACGTCCTGACTTTC. Translated, it gives CASSPDRTYSGANVLTF. This chain joins TRBV7-9 and TRBJ2-6; 7 nucleotides match TRBD1. The V gene end was trimmed by 5 bases and the J gene end by 0 bases; junction bases not matched to a gene: 7. The CDR3 runs 17 residues. Per the germline V gene, CDR1 is SEHNR and CDR2 is FQNEAQ (reference sequence).

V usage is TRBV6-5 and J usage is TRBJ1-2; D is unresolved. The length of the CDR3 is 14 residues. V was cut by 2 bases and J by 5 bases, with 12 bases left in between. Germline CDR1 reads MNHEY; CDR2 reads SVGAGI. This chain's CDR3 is CASSYLVAGYGYTF. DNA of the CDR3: TGTGCCAGCAGTTACCTGGTGGCGGGGTATGGCTACACCTTC.

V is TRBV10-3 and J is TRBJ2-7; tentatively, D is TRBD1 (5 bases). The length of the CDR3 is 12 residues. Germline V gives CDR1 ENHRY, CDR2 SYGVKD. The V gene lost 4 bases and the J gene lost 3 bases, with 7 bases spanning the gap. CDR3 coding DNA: TGTGCCATCAGTGTCGACAGCTACGAGCAGTACTTC. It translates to CAISVDSYEQYF.

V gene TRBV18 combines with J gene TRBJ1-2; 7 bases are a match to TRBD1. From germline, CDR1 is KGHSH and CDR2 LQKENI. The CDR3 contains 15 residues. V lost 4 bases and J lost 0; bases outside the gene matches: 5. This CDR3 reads CASSLGTAANYGYTF. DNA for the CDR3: TGTGCCAGCTCACTCGGGACAGCTGCTAACTATGGCTACACCTTC.

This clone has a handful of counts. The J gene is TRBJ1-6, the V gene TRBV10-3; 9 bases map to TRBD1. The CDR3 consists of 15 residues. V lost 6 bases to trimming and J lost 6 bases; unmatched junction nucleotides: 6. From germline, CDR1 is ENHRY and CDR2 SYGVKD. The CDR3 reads CAIRAGTGSNSPLHF. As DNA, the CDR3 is TGTGCCATCAGGGCCGGGACAGGGAGTAATTCACCCCTCCACTTT.

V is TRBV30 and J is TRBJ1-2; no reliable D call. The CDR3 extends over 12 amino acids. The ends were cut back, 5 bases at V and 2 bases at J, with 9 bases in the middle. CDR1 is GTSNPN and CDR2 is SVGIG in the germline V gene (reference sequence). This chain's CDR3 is CAWGPRNYGYTF. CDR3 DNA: TGTGCCTGGGGGCCTCGGAACTATGGCTACACCTTC.

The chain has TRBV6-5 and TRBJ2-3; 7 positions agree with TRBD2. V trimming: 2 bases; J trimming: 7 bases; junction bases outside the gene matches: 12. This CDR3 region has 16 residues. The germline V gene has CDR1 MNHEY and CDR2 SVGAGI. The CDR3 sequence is CASSYVAGTTTYTQYF. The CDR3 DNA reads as TGTGCCAGCAGTTACGTGGCCGGGACTACCACCTATACGCAGTATTTT.

This chain's CDR3 is CASSITGGRGANVLTF. In DNA form, the CDR3 reads TGTGCCAGCAGCATTACAGGGGGCCGTGGGGCCAACGTCCTGACTTTC. The chain is built from TRBV5-4 and TRBJ2-6, with 9 bases aligning to TRBD1. The ends lost 4 bases at V and 3 bases at J; junction bases unmatched: 5. The CDR3 covers 16 residues. CDR1 and CDR2 (germline): SGHNT, YYREEE (reference sequence).

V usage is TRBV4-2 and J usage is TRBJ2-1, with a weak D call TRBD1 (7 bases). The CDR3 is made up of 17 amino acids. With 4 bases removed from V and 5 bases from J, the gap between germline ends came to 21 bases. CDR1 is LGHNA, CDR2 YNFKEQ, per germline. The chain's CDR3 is CASSLRDSSWGDNEQFF. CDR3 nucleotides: TGTGCCAGCAGCCTTCGGGACAGCAGTTGGGGGGACAATGAGCAGTTCTTC.

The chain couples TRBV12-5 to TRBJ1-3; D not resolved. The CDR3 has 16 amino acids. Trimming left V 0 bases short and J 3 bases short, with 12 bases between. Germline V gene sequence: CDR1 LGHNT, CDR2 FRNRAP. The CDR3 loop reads CASGLVETGSGNTIYF. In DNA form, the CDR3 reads TGTGCTAGTGGTTTGGTCGAAACGGGAAGTGGAAACACCATATATTTT.

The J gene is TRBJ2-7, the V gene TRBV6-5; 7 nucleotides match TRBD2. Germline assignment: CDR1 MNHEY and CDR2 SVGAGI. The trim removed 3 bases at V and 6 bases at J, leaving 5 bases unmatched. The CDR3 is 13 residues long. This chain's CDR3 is CASSYGGGLEQYF. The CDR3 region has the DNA TGTGCCAGCAGTTATGGGGGGGGACTCGAGCAGTACTTC.

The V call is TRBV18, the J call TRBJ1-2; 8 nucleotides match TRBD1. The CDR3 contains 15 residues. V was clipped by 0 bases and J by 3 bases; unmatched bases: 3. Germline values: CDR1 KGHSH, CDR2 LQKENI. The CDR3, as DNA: TGTGCCAGCTCACCACCCGGGACAGGCTACTATGGCTACACCTTC. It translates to CASSPPGTGYYGYTF.

DNA of the CDR3: TGTGCCAGCAGCGCCCGACAGGTGTACAATGAGCAGTTCTTC. Translating it yields CASSARQVYNEQFF. The genes are TRBV3-1 (or the pseudogene TRBV3-2) and TRBJ2-1, with D possibly being TRBD1 (6 bases). Trimming shortened V by 5 bases and J by 4 bases, and 12 bases separated the two germline ends. The CDR3 contains 14 residues. CDR1 LGHDT and CDR2 YNNKEL come from the germline V gene (reference sequence).

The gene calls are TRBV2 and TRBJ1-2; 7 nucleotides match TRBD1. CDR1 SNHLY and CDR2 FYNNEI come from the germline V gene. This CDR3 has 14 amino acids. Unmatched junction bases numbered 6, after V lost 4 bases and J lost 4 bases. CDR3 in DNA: TGTGCCAGCAGTGGCCGACAGGGCAGCTATGGCTACACCTTC. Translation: CASSGRQGSYGYTF.

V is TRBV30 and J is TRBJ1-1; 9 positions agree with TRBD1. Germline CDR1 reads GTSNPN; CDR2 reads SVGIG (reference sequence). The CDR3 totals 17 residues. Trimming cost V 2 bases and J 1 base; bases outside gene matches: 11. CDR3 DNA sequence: TGTGCCTGGAGTTTACACTATCCGGGACAGGGGAACACTGAAGCTTTCTTT. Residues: CAWSLHYPGQGNTEAFF.

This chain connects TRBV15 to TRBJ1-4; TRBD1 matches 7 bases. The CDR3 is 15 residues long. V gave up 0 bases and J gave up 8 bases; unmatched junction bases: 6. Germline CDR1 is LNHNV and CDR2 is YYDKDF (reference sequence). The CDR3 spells CATSRDRGEEEKLFF. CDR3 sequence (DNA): TGTGCCACCAGCAGAGACAGGGGGGAGGAAGAAAAACTGTTTTTT.

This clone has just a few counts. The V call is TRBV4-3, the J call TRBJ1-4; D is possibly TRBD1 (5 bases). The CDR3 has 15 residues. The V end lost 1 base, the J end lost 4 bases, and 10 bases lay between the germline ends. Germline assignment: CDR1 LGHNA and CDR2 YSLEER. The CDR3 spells CASSQGGQGNEKLFF. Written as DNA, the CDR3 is TGCGCCAGCAGCCAAGGGGGCCAGGGTAATGAAAAACTGTTTTTT.

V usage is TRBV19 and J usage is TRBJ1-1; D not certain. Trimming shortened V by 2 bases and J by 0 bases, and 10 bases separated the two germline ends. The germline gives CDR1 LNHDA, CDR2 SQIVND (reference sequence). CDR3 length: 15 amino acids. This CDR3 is CASSIREVVNTEAFF. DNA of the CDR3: TGTGCCAGTAGTATACGGGAGGTGGTGAACACTGAAGCTTTCTTT.

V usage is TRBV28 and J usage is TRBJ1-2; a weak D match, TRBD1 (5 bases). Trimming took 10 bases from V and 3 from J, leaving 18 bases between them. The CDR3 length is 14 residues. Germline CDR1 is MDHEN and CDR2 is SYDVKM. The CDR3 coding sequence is TGTGCCACTCGGGGAGGGGCCCCTTACTATGGCTACACCTTC. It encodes CATRGGAPYYGYTF.

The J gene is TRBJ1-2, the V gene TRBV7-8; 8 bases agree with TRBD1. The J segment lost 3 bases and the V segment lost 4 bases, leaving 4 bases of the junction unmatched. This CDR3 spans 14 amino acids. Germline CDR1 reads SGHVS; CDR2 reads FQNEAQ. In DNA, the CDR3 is TGTGCCAGCAGCTCAGGGGGCCCGTACTATGGCTACACCTTC. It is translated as CASSSGGPYYGYTF.

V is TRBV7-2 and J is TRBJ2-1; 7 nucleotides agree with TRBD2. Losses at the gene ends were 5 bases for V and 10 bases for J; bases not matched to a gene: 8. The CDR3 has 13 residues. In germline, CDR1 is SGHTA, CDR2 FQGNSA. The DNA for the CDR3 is TGTGCCAGCAGCGGGAGGGCAGCGTCCGAGCAGTTCTTC. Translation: CASSGRAASEQFF.

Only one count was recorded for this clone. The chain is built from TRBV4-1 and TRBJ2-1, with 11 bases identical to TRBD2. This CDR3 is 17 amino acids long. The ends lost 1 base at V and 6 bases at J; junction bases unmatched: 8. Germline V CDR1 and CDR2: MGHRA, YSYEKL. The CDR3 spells CASSQVFIAGGSNEQFF. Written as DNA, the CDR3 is TGCGCCAGCAGCCAAGTTTTCATAGCGGGGGGGTCCAATGAGCAGTTCTTC.

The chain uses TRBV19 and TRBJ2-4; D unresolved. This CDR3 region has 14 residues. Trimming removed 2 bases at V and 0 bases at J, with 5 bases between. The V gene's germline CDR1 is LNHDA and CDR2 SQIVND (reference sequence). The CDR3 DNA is TGTGCCAGTAGTATATCTGTAGCCAAAAACATTCAGTACTTC. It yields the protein CASSISVAKNIQYF. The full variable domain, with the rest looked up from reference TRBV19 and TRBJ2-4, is DGGITQSPKYLFRKEGQNVTLSCEQNLNHDAMYWYRQDPGQGLRLIYYSQIVNDFQKGDIAEGYSVSREKKESFPLTVTSAQKNPTAFYLCASSISVAKNIQYFGAGTRLSVL.

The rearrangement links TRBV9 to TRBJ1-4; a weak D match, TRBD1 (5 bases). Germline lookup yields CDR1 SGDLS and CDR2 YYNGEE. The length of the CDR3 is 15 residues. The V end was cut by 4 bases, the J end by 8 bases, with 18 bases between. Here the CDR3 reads CASSIPPQGREKLFF. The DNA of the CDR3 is TGTGCCAGCAGCATCCCGCCCCAGGGCCGGGAAAAACTGTTTTTT.

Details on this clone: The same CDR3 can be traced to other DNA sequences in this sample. The CDR3 DNA is TGTGCCAGCAGTTACTCACAGGGCGGCGAGACCCAGTACTTC. Encoded protein: CASSYSQGGETQYF. This chain links TRBV6-5 with TRBJ2-5, with D maybe TRBD1 (6 bases). V was clipped by 0 bases and J by 5 bases, with 10 bases between them. This CDR3 comprises 14 residues. The germline gives CDR1 MNHEY, CDR2 SVGAGI.

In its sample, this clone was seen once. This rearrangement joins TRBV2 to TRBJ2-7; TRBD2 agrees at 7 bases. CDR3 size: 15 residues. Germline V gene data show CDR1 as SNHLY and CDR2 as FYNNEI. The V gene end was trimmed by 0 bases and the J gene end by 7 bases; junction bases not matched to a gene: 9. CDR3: CASSEAWEASGEQYF. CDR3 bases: TGTGCCAGCAGTGAAGCATGGGAGGCTAGCGGAGAGCAGTACTTC.

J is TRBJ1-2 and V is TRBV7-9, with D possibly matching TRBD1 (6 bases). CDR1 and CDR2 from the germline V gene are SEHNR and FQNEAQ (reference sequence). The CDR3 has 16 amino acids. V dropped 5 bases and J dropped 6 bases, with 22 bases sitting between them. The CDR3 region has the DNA TGTGCCAGCAGCCCGGGGGGCCAGGGGTTAAGGGATGGCTACACCTTC. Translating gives CASSPGGQGLRDGYTF.

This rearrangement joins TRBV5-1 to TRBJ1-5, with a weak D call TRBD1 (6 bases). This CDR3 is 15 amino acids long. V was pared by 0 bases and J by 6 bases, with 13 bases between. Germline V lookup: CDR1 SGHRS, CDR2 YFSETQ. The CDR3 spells CASSLVSGAGQPQHF. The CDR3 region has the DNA TGCGCCAGCAGCTTGGTGTCAGGGGCTGGTCAGCCCCAGCATTTT.

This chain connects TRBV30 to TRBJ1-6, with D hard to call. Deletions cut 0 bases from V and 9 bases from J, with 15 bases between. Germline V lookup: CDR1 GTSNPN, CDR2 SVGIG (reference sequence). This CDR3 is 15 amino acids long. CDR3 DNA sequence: TGTGCCTGGAGTGTACAGTGGGGAGCGGGTTCACCCCTCCACTTT. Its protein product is CAWSVQWGAGSPLHF.